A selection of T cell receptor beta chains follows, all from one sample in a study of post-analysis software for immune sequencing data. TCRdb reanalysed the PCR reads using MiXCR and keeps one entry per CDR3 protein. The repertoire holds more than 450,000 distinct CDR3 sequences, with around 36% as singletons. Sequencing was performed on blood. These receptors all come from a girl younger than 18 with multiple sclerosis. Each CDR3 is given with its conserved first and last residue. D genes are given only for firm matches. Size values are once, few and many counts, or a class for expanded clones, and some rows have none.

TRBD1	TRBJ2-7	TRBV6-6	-	CASSRTGFDEQYF	TGTGCCAGCAGCCGGACAGGTTTCGACGAGCAGTACTTC
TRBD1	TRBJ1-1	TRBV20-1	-	CSARDQHRGTFRTEAFF	TGCAGTGCTAGAGATCAGCACAGGGGTACGTTTAGGACTGAAGCTTTCTTT
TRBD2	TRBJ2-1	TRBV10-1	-	CAIPSGGEGNEQFF	TGCGCCATACCGAGCGGGGGGGAGGGTAATGAGCAGTTCTTC
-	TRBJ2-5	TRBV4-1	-	CASGQDKGFDRQETQYF	TGCGCCAGCGGCCAAGATAAAGGGTTCGATCGGCAAGAGACCCAGTACTTC
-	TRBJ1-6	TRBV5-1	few	CASSLLMGRESPLHF	TGCGCCAGCAGCTTGTTGATGGGGAGAGAGTCACCCCTCCACTTT
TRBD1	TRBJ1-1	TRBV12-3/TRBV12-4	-	CASSLTGSRTEAFF	TGTGCCAGCAGTTTGACAGGGTCGAGGACTGAAGCTTTCTTT
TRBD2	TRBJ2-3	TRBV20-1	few	CSARGTSGGADTQYF	TGCAGTGCTAGAGGGACTAGCGGGGGTGCAGATACGCAGTATTTT
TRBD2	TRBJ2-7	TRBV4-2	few	CASSQGLAGSSYEQYF	TGTGCCAGCAGCCAGGGACTAGCGGGTAGCTCCTACGAGCAGTACTTC
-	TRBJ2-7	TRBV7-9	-	CASGSDSYERYF	TGTGCCAGCGGCTCGGACTCCTACGAGCGGTACTTC
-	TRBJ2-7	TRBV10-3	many	CAISDAYDRSHEQYF	TGTGCCATCAGTGACGCATATGACAGGTCCCACGAGCAGTACTTC
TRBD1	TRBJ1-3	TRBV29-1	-	CSTLRTGGNTIYF	TGCAGCACCCTGAGGACAGGGGGGAACACCATATATTTT
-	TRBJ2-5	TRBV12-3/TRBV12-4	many	CASSLTEQETQYF	TGTGCCAGCAGTTTAACAGAACAAGAGACCCAGTACTTC
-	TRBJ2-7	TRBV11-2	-	CASSTPRVKKGEQYF	TGTGCCAGCAGCACACCCAGGGTTAAGAAAGGCGAGCAGTACTTC
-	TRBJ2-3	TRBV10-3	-	CAISEFLSGDTDTRYF	TGTGCCATCAGTGAGTTCCTTTCGGGGGACACAGATACGCGGTATTTT
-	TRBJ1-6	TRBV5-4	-	CASSPASAGSNSPLHF	TGTGCCAGCAGCCCGGCTTCCGCGGGGAGTAATTCACCCCTCCACTTT
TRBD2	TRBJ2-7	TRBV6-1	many	CASSPPPGTTWGGEQYF	TGTGCCAGCAGTCCACCCCCCGGGACTACCTGGGGCGGCGAGCAGTACTTC
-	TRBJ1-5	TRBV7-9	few	CASSLAGGQPQHF	TGTGCCAGCAGCTTAGCGGGGGGCCAGCCCCAGCATTTT
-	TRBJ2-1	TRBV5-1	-	CANSLVGEVDYEQFF	TGCGCCAACAGCTTGGTAGGTGAAGTAGATTATGAGCAGTTCTTC
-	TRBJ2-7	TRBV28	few	CASSRWGQATSSYEQYF	TGTGCCAGCAGCAGGTGGGGGCAGGCGACAAGCTCCTACGAGCAGTACTTC
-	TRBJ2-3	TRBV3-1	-	CASSQGGSDTQYF	TGTGCCAGCAGCCAAGGGGGGAGTGATACGCAGTATTTT
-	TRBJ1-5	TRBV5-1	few	CASSTGTGNQPQHF	TGCGCCAGCAGCACCGGGACGGGCAATCAGCCCCAGCATTTT
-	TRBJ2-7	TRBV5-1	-	CASSLDTNTYEQYF	TGCGCCAGCAGCTTGGACACCAATACCTACGAGCAGTACTTC
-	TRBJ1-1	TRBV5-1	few	CASSLRQRAEAFF	TGCGCCAGCAGCTTGAGGCAGAGGGCTGAAGCTTTCTTT
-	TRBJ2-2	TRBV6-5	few	CASSYSRQLDTGELFF	TGTGCCAGCAGTTACTCGCGACAGCTGGACACCGGGGAGCTGTTTTTT
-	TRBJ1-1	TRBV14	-	CASSQGWNTEAFF	TGTGCCAGCAGCCAGGGGTGGAACACTGAAGCTTTCTTT
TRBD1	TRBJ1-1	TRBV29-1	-	CSVGPGQGRTEAFF	TGCAGCGTTGGCCCGGGACAGGGGAGGACTGAAGCTTTCTTT
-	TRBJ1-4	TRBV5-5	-	CASSLRAGNNEKLFF	TGTGCCAGCAGTTTGAGGGCGGGGAATAATGAAAAACTGTTTTTT
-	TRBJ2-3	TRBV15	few	CATSLRQITDTQYF	TGTGCCACCAGCCTTCGACAGATAACAGATACGCAGTATTTT
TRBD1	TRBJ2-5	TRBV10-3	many	CAISDPEGTGFGETQYF	TGTGCCATCAGTGATCCAGAGGGGACAGGGTTCGGCGAGACCCAGTACTTC
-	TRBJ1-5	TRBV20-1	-	CSARAGISNQPQHF	TGCAGTGCTAGGGCCGGGATTAGCAATCAGCCCCAGCATTTT
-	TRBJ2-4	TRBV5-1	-	CASSLAPSVAKNIQYF	TGCGCCAGCAGCTTGGCCCCGTCTGTGGCCAAAAACATTCAGTACTTC
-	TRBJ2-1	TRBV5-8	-	CASSPLALSSYNEQFF	TGTGCCAGCAGCCCGCTAGCCCTGAGCTCCTACAATGAGCAGTTCTTC
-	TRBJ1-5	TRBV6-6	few	CASSYFGQGAQPQHF	TGTGCCAGCAGTTACTTTGGGCAGGGAGCTCAGCCCCAGCATTTT
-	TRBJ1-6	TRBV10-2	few	CASSVEAGGVKGFSYNSPLHF	TGCGCCAGCAGTGTGGAGGCAGGCGGGGTGAAGGGGTTCTCCTATAATTCACCCCTCCACTTT